A single T cell receptor (beta chain) is shown here with its context. Other DNA variants within this sample encode the same CDR3. This specimen belongs to a study of T cell responses to AZD1222 COVID-19 vaccine. Trimming left V 3 bases short and J 0 bases short, with 2 bases between. The CDR3 has 12 residues. Repertoires were generated with immunoSEQ multiplex PCR, while TCRdb's copy carries only in-frame clones and drops some. The sample lists roughly 150,000 clones, roughly nine tenths occurring once. The input for sequencing was peripheral blood, taken on day 0 of AZD1222 vaccination. The chain couples TRBV12-3 or TRBV12-4 to TRBJ1-1; unclear D gene. The sequence was obtained from an adult in good health. This chain's CDR3 is CASSFMNTEAFF. The CDR3 bases are TGTGCCAGCAGTTTCATGAACACTGAAGCTTTCTTT.